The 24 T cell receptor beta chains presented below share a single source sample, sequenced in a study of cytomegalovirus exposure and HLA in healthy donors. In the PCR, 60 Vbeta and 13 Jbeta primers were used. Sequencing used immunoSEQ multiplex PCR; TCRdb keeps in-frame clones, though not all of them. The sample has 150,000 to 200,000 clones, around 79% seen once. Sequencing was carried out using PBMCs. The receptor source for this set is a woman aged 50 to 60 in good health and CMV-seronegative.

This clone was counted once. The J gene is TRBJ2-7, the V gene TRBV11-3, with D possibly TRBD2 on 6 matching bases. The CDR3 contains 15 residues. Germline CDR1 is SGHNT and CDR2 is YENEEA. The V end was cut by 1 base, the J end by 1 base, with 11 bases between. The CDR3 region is CASSLAPGTSYEQYF. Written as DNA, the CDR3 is TGTGCCAGCAGCTTAGCCCCCGGGACTTCCTACGAGCAGTACTTC.

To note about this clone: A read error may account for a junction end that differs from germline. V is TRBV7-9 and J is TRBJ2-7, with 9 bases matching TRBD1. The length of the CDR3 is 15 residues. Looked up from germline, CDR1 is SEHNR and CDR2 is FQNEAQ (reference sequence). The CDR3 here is CSSSSTGTGTYEQYF. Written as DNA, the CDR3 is TGTTCCAGCAGCTCTACCGGGACAGGGACCTACGAGCAGTACTTC.

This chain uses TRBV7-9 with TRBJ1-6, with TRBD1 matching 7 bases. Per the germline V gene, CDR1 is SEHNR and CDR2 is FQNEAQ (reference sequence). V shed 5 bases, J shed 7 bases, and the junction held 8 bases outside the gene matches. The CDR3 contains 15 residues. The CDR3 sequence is CASSLETGRNSPLHF. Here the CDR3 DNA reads TGTGCCAGCAGCCTAGAGACAGGGAGGAATTCACCCCTCCACTTT.

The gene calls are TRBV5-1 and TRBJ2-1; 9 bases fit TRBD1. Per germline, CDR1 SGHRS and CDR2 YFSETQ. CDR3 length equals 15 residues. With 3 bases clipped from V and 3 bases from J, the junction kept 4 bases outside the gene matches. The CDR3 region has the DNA TGCGCCAGCAGCTGGGGGGGACAGGGCTACAATGAGCAGTTCTTC. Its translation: CASSWGGQGYNEQFF.

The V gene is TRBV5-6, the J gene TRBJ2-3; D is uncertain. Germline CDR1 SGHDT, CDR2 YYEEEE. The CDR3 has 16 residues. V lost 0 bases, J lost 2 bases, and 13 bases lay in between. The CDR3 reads CASSLVTELNTDTQYF. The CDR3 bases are TGTGCCAGCAGCTTGGTTACAGAGCTTAACACAGATACGCAGTATTTT.

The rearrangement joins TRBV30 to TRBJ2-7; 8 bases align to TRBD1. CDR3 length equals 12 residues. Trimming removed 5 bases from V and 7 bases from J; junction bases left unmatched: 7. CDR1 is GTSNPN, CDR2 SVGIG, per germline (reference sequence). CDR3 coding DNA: TGTGCCTGGGGCAGGGGGCCGGGGGAGCAGTACTTC. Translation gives CAWGRGPGEQYF.

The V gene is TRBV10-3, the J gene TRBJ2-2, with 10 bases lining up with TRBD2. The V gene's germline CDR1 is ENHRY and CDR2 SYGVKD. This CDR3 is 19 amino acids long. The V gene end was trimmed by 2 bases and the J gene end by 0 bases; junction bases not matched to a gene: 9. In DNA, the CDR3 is TGTGCCATCAGTGAGACTTTAGCGGGAGGTAACGCGAACACCGGGGAGCTGTTTTTT. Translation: CAISETLAGGNANTGELFF.

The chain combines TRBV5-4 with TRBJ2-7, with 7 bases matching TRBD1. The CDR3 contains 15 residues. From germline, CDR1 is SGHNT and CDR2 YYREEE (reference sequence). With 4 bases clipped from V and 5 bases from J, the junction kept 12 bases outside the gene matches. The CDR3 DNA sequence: TGTGCCAGCAGCCACGGAGACAGGGTAGGCCACGAGCAGTACTTC. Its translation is CASSHGDRVGHEQYF.

CDR3 residues: CASSLAASGHNEQFF. DNA of the CDR3: TGTGCCAGCAGCTTAGCGGCTAGCGGCCACAATGAGCAGTTCTTC. The J gene is TRBJ2-1, the V gene TRBV7-9; 7 bases align to TRBD2. In germline, CDR1 is SEHNR, CDR2 FQNEAQ (reference sequence). This CDR3 is 15 amino acids long. V shed 0 bases and J 5 bases; nucleotides not matched to a gene: 4.

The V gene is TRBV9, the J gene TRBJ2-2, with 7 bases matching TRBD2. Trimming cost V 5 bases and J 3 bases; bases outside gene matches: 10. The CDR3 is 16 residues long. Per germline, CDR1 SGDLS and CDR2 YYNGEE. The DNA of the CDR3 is TGTGCCAGCAGTCCGGAAGCGGGACCATACACCGGGGAGCTGTTTTTT. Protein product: CASSPEAGPYTGELFF.

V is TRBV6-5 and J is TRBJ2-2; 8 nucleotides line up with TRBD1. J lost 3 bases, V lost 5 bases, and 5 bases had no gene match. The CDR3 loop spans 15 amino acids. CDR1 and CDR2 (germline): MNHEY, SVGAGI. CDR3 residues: CASSPNRGDTGELFF. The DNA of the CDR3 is TGTGCCAGCAGTCCGAACAGGGGGGACACCGGGGAGCTGTTTTTT.

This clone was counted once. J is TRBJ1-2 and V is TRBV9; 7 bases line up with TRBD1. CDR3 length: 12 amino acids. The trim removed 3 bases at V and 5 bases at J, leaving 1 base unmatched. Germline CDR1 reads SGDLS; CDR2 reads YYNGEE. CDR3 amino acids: CASSGDSYGYTF. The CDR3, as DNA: TGTGCCAGCAGCGGGGACAGTTATGGCTACACCTTC.

As DNA, the CDR3 is TGTGCCAGTAGATCGCCGGGACTGAATGAAAAACTGTTTTTT. Amino acid sequence: CASRSPGLNEKLFF. The chain carries TRBV19 and TRBJ1-4; possible D gene TRBD1, 5 bases. The V end lost 6 bases, the J end lost 5 bases, and 13 bases lay between the germline ends. The germline V gene has CDR1 LNHDA and CDR2 SQIVND (reference sequence). The CDR3 loop spans 14 amino acids. Drawing the rest from reference TRBV19 and TRBJ1-4, the complete variable domain is DGGITQSPKYLFRKEGQNVTLSCEQNLNHDAMYWYRQDPGQGLRLIYYSQIVNDFQKGDIAEGYSVSREKKESFPLTVTSAQKNPTAFYLCASRSPGLNEKLFFGSGTQLSVL.

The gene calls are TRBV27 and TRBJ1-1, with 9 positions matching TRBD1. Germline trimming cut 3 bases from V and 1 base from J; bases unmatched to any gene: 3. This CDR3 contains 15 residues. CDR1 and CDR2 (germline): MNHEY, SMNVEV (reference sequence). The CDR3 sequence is CASSFLGQGNTEAFF. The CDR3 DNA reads TGTGCCAGCAGTTTCTTGGGACAGGGGAACACTGAAGCTTTCTTT.

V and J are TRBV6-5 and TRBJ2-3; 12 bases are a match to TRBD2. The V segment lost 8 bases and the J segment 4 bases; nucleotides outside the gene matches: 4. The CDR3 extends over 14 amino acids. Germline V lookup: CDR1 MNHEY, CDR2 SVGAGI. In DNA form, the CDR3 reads TGTGCCAGCGCTAGCGGGAGGGTCGCAGATACGCAGTATTTT. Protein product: CASASGRVADTQYF.

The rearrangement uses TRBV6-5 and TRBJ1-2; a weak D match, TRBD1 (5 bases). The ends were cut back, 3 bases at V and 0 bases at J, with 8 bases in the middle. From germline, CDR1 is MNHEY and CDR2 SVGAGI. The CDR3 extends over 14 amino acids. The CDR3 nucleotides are TGTGCCAGCAGTTATGGGGGGGCTAACTATGGCTACACCTTC. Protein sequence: CASSYGGANYGYTF.

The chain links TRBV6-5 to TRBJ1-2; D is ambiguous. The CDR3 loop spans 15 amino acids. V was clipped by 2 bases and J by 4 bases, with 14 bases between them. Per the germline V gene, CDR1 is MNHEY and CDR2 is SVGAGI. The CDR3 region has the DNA TGTGCCAGCAGTTACGGCCCGGCAGGTCTCTATGGCTACACCTTC. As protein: CASSYGPAGLYGYTF.

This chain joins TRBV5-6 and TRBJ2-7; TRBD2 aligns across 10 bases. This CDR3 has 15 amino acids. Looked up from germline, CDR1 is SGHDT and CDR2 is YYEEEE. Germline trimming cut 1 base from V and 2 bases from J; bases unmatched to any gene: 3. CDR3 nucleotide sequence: TGTGCCAGCAGCTTGATGCTAGCGGGAGCCTACGAGCAGTACTTC. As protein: CASSLMLAGAYEQYF.

CDR3 loop: CASSLRQGNTDTQYF. The DNA for the CDR3 is TGCGCCAGCAGCCTCCGACAGGGAAACACAGATACGCAGTATTTT. The chain couples TRBV4-1 to TRBJ2-3; 7 nucleotides agree with TRBD1. The V and J ends lost 4 bases and 2 bases, in that order; junction bases with no gene match: 6. Germline V gene lookup returns CDR1 MGHRA and CDR2 YSYEKL. This CDR3 is built from 15 residues.

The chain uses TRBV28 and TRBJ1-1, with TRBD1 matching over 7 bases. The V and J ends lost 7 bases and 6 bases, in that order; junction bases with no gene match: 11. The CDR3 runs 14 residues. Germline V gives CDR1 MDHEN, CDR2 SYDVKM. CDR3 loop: CASTPADRAAEAFF. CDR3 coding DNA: TGTGCCAGCACCCCTGCAGACAGGGCCGCTGAAGCTTTCTTT.

In nucleotides, the CDR3 is TGTGCCAGCAGCATCAGGGGCTGGGACACTGAAGCTTTCTTT. Translated: CASSIRGWDTEAFF. V usage is TRBV21-1 and J usage is TRBJ1-1; the table's D call, TRBD1, has no DNA check behind it. TRBV21-1 is a pseudogene segment. The CDR3 loop spans 14 amino acids.

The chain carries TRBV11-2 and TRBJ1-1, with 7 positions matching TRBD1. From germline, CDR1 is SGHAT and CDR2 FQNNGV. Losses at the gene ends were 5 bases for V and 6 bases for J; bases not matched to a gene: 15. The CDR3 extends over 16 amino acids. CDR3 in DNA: TGTGCCAGCAGCCCCCGGACAGGCCAATCCAAGGCTGAAGCTTTCTTT. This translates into CASSPRTGQSKAEAFF. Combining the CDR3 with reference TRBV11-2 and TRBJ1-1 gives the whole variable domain EAGVAQSPRYKIIEKRQSVAFWCNPISGHATLYWYQQILGQGPKLLIQFQNNGVVDDSQLPKDRFSAERLKGVDSTLKIQPAKLEDSAVYLCASSPRTGQSKAEAFFGQGTRLTVV.

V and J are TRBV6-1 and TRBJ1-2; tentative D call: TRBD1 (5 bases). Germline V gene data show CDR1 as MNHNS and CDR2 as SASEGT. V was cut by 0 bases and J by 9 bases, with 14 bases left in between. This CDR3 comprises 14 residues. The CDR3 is CASSEALGQRSYTF. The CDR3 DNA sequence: TGTGCCAGCAGTGAAGCGCTTGGACAAAGGAGCTACACCTTC.

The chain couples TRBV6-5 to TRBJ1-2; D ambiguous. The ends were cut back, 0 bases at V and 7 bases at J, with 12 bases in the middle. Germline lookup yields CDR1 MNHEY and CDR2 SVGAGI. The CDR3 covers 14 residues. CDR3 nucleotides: TGTGCCAGCAGTTACTCGGGAGGGCGAAGTGGCTACACCTTC. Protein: CASSYSGGRSGYTF.